Within the sample, the clone carrying this T cell receptor (beta chain) is large. The antigen is undetermined. The sample originates from a study of circulating CD8 cells and anti-PD-1 response in melanoma. Overall study: Patients received intravenous nivolumab, 3 mg/kg, every 2 weeks.

Four subsets defined by PD-1 and/or TIGIT were sorted from live CD3+CD8+TCRalphabeta+ cells. Study-level results: Peptide assays on expanded sorted subsets replaced tumor-based reactivity testing. Most experiments lacked replicates. Diversity ranked highest in DNEG and lowest in TIGIT subsets.

The QIAseq Immune Repertoire TCR panel built the libraries from roughly 15 ng of total RNA. TCRdb processed the reads anew with MiXCR; each CDR3 protein has one entry. The sample lists around 390 distinct CDR3 sequences, 4% to 5% seen once, with 13% to 15% in the top ten. This sequence was found in a human donor with melanoma. The specimen was CD8+ T cells from PBMCs, collected at baseline or after one month of anti-PD-1 therapy (not recorded which).

CDR3 nucleotides: TGTGCCAGCAGTTCGACAGGGGTGTGGACTAATGAAAAACTGTTTTTT. This codes for CASSSTGVWTNEKLFF. The gene calls are TRBV12-3 or TRBV12-4 and TRBJ1-4; 8 nucleotides line up with TRBD1. The CDR3 is 16 residues long. V shed 4 bases and J 2 bases; nucleotides not matched to a gene: 6.